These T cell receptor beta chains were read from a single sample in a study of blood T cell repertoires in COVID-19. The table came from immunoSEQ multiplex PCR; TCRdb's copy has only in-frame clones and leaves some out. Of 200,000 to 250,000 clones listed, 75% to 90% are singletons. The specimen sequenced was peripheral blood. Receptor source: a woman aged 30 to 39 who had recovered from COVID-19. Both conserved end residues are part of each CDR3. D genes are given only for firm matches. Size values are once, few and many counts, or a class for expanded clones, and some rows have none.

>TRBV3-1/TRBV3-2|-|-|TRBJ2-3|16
TGTGCCAGCAGCCATTCTGGGGCGGGGATAACAGATACGCAGTATTTT
CASSHSGAGITDTQYF
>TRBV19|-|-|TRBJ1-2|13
TGTGCCAGTAGTCCCCTTCAGGGGTTGGGCTACACCTTC
CASSPLQGLGYTF
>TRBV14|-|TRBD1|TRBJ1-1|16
TGTGCCAGCAGCCAAGGTGGAGGACAGGGATTGACTGAAGCTTTCTTT
CASSQGGGQGLTEAFF
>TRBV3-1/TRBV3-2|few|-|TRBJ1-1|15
TGTGCCAGCAGCCATAATCAGGGCGGGGGCACTGAAGCTTTCTTT
CASSHNQGGGTEAFF
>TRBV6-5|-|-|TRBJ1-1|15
TGTGCCAGCAGTTACTCTACAGGGATGAACACTGAAGCTTTCTTT
CASSYSTGMNTEAFF
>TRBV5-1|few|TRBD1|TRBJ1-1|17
TGCGCCAGCAGCCTGACTTCCCCGACAGGGGTGAACACTGAAGCTTTCTTT
CASSLTSPTGVNTEAFF
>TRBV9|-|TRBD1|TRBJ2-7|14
TGTGCCAGCAGCGCGGACAGGGCCCCCTACGAGCAGTACTTC
CASSADRAPYEQYF
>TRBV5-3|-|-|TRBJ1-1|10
TGTGCCACGTCGGGGGGCAGGGCTTTCTTT
CATSGGRAFF
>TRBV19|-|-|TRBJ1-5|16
TGTGCCAGTAGTCCCCGACAGGTGTATAGCAATCAGCCCCAGCATTTT
CASSPRQVYSNQPQHF
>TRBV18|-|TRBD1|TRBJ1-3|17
TGTGCCAGCTCCCCAAATTCAGGGGGCATGAGTGGAAACACCATATATTTT
CASSPNSGGMSGNTIYF
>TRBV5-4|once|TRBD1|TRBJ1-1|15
TGTGCCAGCAGACTCACAGGGGGCTTTAACACTGAAGCTTTCTTT
CASRLTGGFNTEAFF
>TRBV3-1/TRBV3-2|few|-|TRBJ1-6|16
TGTGCCAGCAGCCAAGTGGAGGATATAAGGGTTTCACCCCTCCACTTT
CASSQVEDIRVSPLHF
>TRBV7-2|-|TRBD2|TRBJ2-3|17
TGTGCCAGCAGCTTAGGCCTACTAGCGGGGATGACAGATACGCAGTATTTT
CASSLGLLAGMTDTQYF
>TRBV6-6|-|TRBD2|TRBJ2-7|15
TGTGCCAGCAGGTTAGCGGGGGGTAGCTCCTACGAGCAGTACTTC
CASRLAGGSSYEQYF
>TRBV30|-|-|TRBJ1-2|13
TGTGCCTGGAGTGTGGGGGGTGTGTATGGCTACACCTTC
CAWSVGGVYGYTF
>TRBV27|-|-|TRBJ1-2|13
TGTGCCAGCAGTTTAGCCGTAGACTATGGCTACACCTTC
CASSLAVDYGYTF
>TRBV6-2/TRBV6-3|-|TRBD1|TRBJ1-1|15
TGTGCCAGCAGCCGGGACAGGGGAGGTAGCACTGAAGCTTTCTTT
CASSRDRGGSTEAFF
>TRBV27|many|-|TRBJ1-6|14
TGTGCCAGCAGTTTAAGCAGGGCTAATTCACCCCTCCACTTT
CASSLSRANSPLHF
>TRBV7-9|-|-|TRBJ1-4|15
TGTGCCAGCAGCTTATGGGGGGAGCTTAATGAAAAACTGTTTTTT
CASSLWGELNEKLFF
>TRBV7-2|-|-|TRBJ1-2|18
TGTGCCAGCACCGCACTCTTATACAGGGCTGCTGCTGACTATGGCTACACCTTC
CASTALLYRAAADYGYTF
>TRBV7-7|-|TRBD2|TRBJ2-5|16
TGTGCCAGCAGCTTTGTCCCGACTAGCGGGGTAGAGACCCAGTACTTC
CASSFVPTSGVETQYF
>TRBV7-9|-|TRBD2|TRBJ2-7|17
TGTGCCAGCAGCTTAGCCCGCGGGGGTTCTAGGGCTTACGAGCAGTACTTC
CASSLARGGSRAYEQYF
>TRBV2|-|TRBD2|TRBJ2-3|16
TGTGCCAGCAGCCGGGAGGGTCGGGGGACCACAGATACGCAGTATTTT
CASSREGRGTTDTQYF
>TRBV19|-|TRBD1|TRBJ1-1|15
TGTGCCAGTAGTAAGACAGGGGGTTTCAACACTGAAGCTTTCTTT
CASSKTGGFNTEAFF
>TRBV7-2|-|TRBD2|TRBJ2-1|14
TGTGCCAGCAGCGTTAGCGGGTCATACAATGAGCAGTTCTTC
CASSVSGSYNEQFF
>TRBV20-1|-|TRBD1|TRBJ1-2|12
TGCAGTGCTAGTCGACAGGGGAATGGCTACACCTTC
CSASRQGNGYTF
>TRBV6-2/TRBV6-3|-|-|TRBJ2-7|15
TGTGCCAGCAGTCTACGCAACTTGCCGAGGATCGAGCAGTACTTC
CASSLRNLPRIEQYF
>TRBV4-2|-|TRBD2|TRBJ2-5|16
TGTGCCAGCAGCCAAGAGGCGGGGGAGGGCGGAGAGACCCAGTACTTC
CASSQEAGEGGETQYF
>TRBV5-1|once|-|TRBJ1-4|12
TGCGCCAGCAGCTCAGGCTGGGAAAAACTGTTTTTT
CASSSGWEKLFF
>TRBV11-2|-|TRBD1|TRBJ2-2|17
TGTGCCAGCAGCTTAGATGGGACAGGGGGCTACACCGGGGAGCTGTTTTTT
CASSLDGTGGYTGELFF
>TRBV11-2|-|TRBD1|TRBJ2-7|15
TGTGCCAGCAGCCCCCGGACAGGGCTAATCTACGAGCAGTACTTC
CASSPRTGLIYEQYF
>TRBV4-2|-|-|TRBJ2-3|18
TGTGCCAGCAGCCAAGAGATCTTAGGCGGGGCCACCACAGATACGCAGTATTTT
CASSQEILGGATTDTQYF
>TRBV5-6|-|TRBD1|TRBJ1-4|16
TGTGCCAGCAGCATGCTGGGACAGGGGGCTAATGAAAAACTGTTTTTT
CASSMLGQGANEKLFF
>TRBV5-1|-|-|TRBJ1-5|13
TGCGCCAGCAGCTTGGTGGGACAACAGCCCCAGCATTTT
CASSLVGQQPQHF
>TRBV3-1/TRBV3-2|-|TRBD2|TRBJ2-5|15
TGTGCCAGCAGCCCTGGCGGGGGGTACCAAGAGACCCAGTACTTC
CASSPGGGYQETQYF
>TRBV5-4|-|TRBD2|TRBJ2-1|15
TGTGCCAGCAGAAGAAGCGGGGGGGTGTACAATGAGCAGTTCTTC
CASRRSGGVYNEQFF
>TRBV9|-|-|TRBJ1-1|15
TGTGCCAGCAGTCGGGATGGCGGAGGGGAGTCGAAAGCTTTCTTT
CASSRDGGGESKAFF
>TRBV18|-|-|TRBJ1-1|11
TGTGCCAGCTCACCAGAGAAATTGGCTTTCTTT
CASSPEKLAFF
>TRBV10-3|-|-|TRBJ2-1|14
TGTGCCATCAGTGAGCTCGGGGTTTACAATGAGCAGTTCTTC
CAISELGVYNEQFF
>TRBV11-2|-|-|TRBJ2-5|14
TGTGCCAGCAGCCCCTCAGGGGCCCAAGAGACCCAGTACTTC
CASSPSGAQETQYF
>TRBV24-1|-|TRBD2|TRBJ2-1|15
TGTGCCACCAGTGGTAGCGGGGGCCTCTACAATGAGCAGTTCTTC
CATSGSGGLYNEQFF
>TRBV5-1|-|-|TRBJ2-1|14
TGCGCCAGCAGCTTGGGTTCCGAGAACAATGAGCAGTTCTTC
CASSLGSENNEQFF
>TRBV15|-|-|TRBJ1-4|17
TGTGCCACCAGCGGGAGTATTGGGGGGGTAACTAATGAAAAACTGTTTTTT
CATSGSIGGVTNEKLFF
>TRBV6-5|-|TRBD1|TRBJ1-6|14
TGTGCCAGCAGTTACGCAGGGGGCACTTCACCCCTCCACTTT
CASSYAGGTSPLHF
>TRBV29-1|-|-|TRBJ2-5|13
TGCAGCGCACAAACGGCGGTTGGGGAGACCCAGTACTTC
CSAQTAVGETQYF
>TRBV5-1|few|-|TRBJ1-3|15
TGCGCCAGCAGCTTGGCCCCAGGGGCTGGAAACACCATATATTTT
CASSLAPGAGNTIYF
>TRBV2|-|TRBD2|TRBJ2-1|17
TGTGCCAGCAGTGAAGTCAGACTAGCGGGAGATTACAATGAGCAGTTCTTC
CASSEVRLAGDYNEQFF
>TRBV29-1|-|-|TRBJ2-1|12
TGCAGCGCCAGTGCGGGTAGGAATGAGCAGTTCTTC
CSASAGRNEQFF
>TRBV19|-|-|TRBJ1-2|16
TGTGCCAGTAGTATTTTAGTCCAGGGCGGAAACTATGGCTACACCTTC
CASSILVQGGNYGYTF
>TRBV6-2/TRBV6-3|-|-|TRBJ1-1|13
TGTGCCAGCAGTCAGGGATTAGGTACTGAAGCTTTCTTT
CASSQGLGTEAFF
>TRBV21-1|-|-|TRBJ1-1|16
TGTGCCAGCAGCAAATGCACAGGGTATCTGAACACTGAAGCTTTCTTT
CASSKCTGYLNTEAFF
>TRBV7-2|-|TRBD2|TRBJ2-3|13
TGTGCCAGCAGCTCCTCTCCGGGACTAGCGCAGTATTTT
CASSSSPGLAQYF
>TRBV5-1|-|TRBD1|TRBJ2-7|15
TGCGCCAGCAGCAGGACAGGGTTAACCACCTACGAGCAGTACTTC
CASSRTGLTTYEQYF